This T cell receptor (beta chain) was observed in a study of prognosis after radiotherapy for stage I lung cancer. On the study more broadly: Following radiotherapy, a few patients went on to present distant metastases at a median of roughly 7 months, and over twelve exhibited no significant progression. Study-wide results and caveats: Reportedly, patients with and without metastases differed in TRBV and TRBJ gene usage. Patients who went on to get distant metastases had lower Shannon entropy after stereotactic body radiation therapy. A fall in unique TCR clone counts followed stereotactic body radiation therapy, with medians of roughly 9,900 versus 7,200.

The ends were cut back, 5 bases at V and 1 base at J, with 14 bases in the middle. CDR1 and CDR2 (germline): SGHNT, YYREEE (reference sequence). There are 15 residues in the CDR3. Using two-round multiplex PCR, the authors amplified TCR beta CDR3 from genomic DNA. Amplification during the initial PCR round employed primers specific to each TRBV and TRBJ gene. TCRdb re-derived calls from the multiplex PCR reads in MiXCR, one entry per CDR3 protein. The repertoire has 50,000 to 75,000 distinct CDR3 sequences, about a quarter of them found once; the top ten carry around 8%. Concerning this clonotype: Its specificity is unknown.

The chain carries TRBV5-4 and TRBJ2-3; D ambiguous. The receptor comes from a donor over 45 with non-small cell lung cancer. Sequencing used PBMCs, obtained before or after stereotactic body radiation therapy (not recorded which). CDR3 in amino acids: CASRLPEPRTDTQYF. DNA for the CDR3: TGTGCCAGCAGACTCCCGGAGCCCCGCACAGATACGCAGTATTTT.